A single sample is the source of the 19 T cell receptor beta chains below, sequenced in a study of regulatory T cells in long-lasting Graves disease. This sample's time point: newly diagnosed GD, antithyroid drugs for less than 3 months. The TCR library was made from RNA extracted from PBMCs. The authors built TCR beta libraries using iRepertoire HTBI primers and Arm-PCR of CDR3 regions. TCRdb used MiXCR to reprocess the multiplex PCR reads, holding one entry per CDR3 protein. The sample has around 330,000 distinct CDR3 sequences, 18% seen once. Sequencing was performed on peripheral blood mononuclear cells (PBMCs), taken at new diagnosis, from a patient treated with antithyroid drugs. All receptors come from a female donor with Graves disease.

This clonotype was counted many times. The V call is TRBV2, the J call TRBJ2-5; 11 bases are a match to TRBD1. J gave up 2 bases and V 8 bases, and 4 bases lay outside the gene matches. The CDR3 consists of 14 residues. Per germline, CDR1 SNHLY and CDR2 FYNNEI. CDR3: CASGRDRGQETQYF. CDR3 in DNA: TGTGCCAGCGGACGGGACAGGGGGCAAGAGACCCAGTACTTC. Full variable domain (outside the CDR3, taken from reference TRBV2 and TRBJ2-5): EPEVTQTPSHQVTQMGQEVILRCVPISNHLYFYWYRQILGQKVEFLVSFYNNEISEKSEIFDDQFSVERPDGSNFTLKIRSTKLEDSAMYFCASGRDRGQETQYFGPGTRLLVL.

The table lists this clonotype with a few counts. The V gene is TRBV7-8, the J gene TRBJ2-7; D remains ambiguous. CDR1 is SGHVS, CDR2 FQNEAQ, per germline. CDR3 length: 13 amino acids. Trimming stripped 5 bases from V and 5 bases from J, with 13 bases between. The CDR3 is CASSPRRADEQYF. CDR3 bases: TGTGCCAGCAGCCCTCGAAGGGCCGACGAGCAGTACTTC.

The sample holds a few counts of this clonotype. The chain joins TRBV3-1 to TRBJ2-4; D is undetermined. With 5 bases removed from V and 0 bases from J, the gap between germline ends came to 14 bases. This CDR3 has 16 amino acids. Germline V gene data show CDR1 as LGHDT and CDR2 as YNNKEL (reference sequence). This chain's CDR3 is CASSARLLLAKNIQYF. The DNA for the CDR3 is TGTGCCAGCAGCGCGCGACTCCTTCTAGCCAAAAACATTCAGTACTTC.

This clonotype was detected ten times or more. The rearrangement uses TRBV6-2 or TRBV6-3 and TRBJ2-1; perhaps TRBD2 as D (6 bases). Germline-derived CDR1 and CDR2 are MNHEY and SVGEGT. Deletions cut 8 bases from V and 0 bases from J, with 14 bases between. This CDR3 is built from 15 residues. The CDR3 DNA reads TGTGCCAGCCTTCGGGGGAGGAGCTCCTACAATGAGCAGTTCTTC. Amino acids: CASLRGRSSYNEQFF.

This clonotype was counted many times. The rearrangement joins TRBV29-1 to TRBJ2-5; 7 bases are shared with TRBD2. The ends lost 3 bases at V and 4 bases at J; junction bases unmatched: 5. The germline V gene encodes CDR1 SQVTM and CDR2 ANQGSEA. The CDR3 is 13 amino acids. CDR3: CSVDRIAGETQYF. CDR3 nucleotides: TGCAGCGTTGATAGGATAGCGGGAGAGACCCAGTACTTC.

Worth noting for this clonotype: A read error may account for a junction end that differs from germline. This chain joins TRBV7-9 and TRBJ1-1; D not certain. Germline loops: CDR1 SEHNR, CDR2 FQNEAQ (reference sequence). The CDR3 is 14 residues long. Here the CDR3 DNA reads TGTGCCAGCACTATGAGGGTGGAAAACCCTGAGGCTTTCTTT. It encodes CASTMRVENPEAFF.

As DNA, the CDR3 is TGTGCCAGCAGTTCCCTCCCCTCCAGGGTCGAGCAGTACTTC. Protein: CASSSLPSRVEQYF. The V call is TRBV27, the J call TRBJ2-7; D might be TRBD1 (5 bases). Germline values: CDR1 MNHEY, CDR2 SMNVEV (reference sequence). This CDR3 is built from 14 residues. Deletions cut 4 bases from V and 6 bases from J, with 16 bases between.

The chain carries TRBV2 and TRBJ2-5; 13 nucleotides match TRBD2. V lost 6 bases, J lost 5 bases, and 12 bases stayed unmatched. Germline CDR1 SNHLY, CDR2 FYNNEI. The CDR3 length is 17 residues. The CDR3 bases are TGTGCCAGCAGCCAGTCAACTAGCGGGAGGGCCTTGGAGACCCAGTACTTC. Translating it yields CASSQSTSGRALETQYF.

This chain uses TRBV27 with TRBJ2-2, with 7 bases fitting TRBD2. Losses at the gene ends were 8 bases for V and 6 bases for J; bases not matched to a gene: 3. Germline V lookup: CDR1 MNHEY, CDR2 SMNVEV (reference sequence). The CDR3 is 12 residues long. DNA of the CDR3: TGTGCCAGCGGGAGGGCCCCCGGGGAGCTGTTTTTT. Translated: CASGRAPGELFF.

This clonotype has ten or more counts. J is TRBJ2-5 and V is TRBV7-6; perhaps TRBD2 as D (5 bases). In germline, CDR1 is SGHVS, CDR2 FNYEAQ. The V gene lost 5 bases and the J gene lost 3 bases, with 10 bases spanning the gap. The CDR3 contains 13 residues. The CDR3 region is CASSPPGKETQYF. CDR3 sequence (DNA): TGTGCCAGCAGCCCCCCCGGGAAAGAGACCCAGTACTTC.

In this sample, this clonotype turned up many times. The CDR3 region has the DNA TGTGCCAGCAGCGCGCCCAGAGCGGGAGCCGCCTACAATGAGCAGTTCTTC. Translation: CASSAPRAGAAYNEQFF. The chain joins TRBV9 to TRBJ2-1, with 8 bases aligning to TRBD2. The CDR3 is 17 residues long. V trimming: 3 bases; J trimming: 2 bases; junction bases outside the gene matches: 10. Looked up from germline, CDR1 is SGDLS and CDR2 is YYNGEE.

This clonotype was seen ten or more times. The J gene is TRBJ2-2, the V gene TRBV2, with D perhaps TRBD2 (5 bases). This CDR3 has 14 amino acids. Trimming left V 7 bases short and J 6 bases short, with 15 bases between. Germline CDR1 reads SNHLY; CDR2 reads FYNNEI. Here the CDR3 reads CASKGVGSSGELFF. CDR3 in DNA: TGTGCCAGCAAGGGTGTAGGGAGTTCCGGGGAGCTGTTTTTT. Using reference TRBV2 and TRBJ2-2 for the parts outside the CDR3, the full variable domain is EPEVTQTPSHQVTQMGQEVILRCVPISNHLYFYWYRQILGQKVEFLVSFYNNEISEKSEIFDDQFSVERPDGSNFTLKIRSTKLEDSAMYFCASKGVGSSGELFFGEGSRLTVL.

This clonotype was seen many times. The chain joins TRBV9 to TRBJ2-2; D gene unclear. V was cut by 0 bases and J by 5 bases, with 11 bases left in between. This CDR3 has 15 amino acids. Germline CDR1 SGDLS, CDR2 YYNGEE. CDR3 in amino acids: CASSVGRISTGELFF. CDR3 nucleotides: TGTGCCAGCAGCGTAGGTAGGATATCGACCGGGGAGCTGTTTTTT.

This clonotype has a handful of counts. This may arise from a read error, as a much more abundant clone is one base away. The chain employs TRBV27 and TRBJ1-4, with TRBD1 as a possible D gene (5 bases). This CDR3 has 16 amino acids. CDR1 and CDR2 (germline): MNHEY, SMNVEV (reference sequence). The CDR3 sequence: CASSLGGGGTNERLFF. As DNA, the CDR3 is TGTGCCAGCAGTCTCGGGGGGGGTGGCACTAATGAAAGACTGTTTTTT.

For this clonotype: This could be a read error, since a much larger clone is one nucleotide away. The gene calls are TRBV13 and TRBJ2-4; D uncertain. The tail of the sequence fits TRBJ2-1 better, so the J call may be wrong. Germline values: CDR1 PRHDT, CDR2 FYEKMQ (reference sequence). The CDR3 runs to 14 residues. CDR3 in amino acids: CASSLVPELRIQFF. CDR3 DNA sequence: TGTGCCAGCAGCTTAGTGCCCGAGTTAAGGATTCAGTTCTTC.

This clonotype was detected ten times or more. J is TRBJ1-4 and V is TRBV12-3 or TRBV12-4; no clear D. The ends were cut back, 5 bases at V and 0 bases at J, with 10 bases in the middle. This CDR3 has 15 residues. In nucleotides, the CDR3 is TGTGCCAGCAGTGGAAAGGAGGCAACTAATGAAAAACTGTTTTTT. Protein: CASSGKEATNEKLFF.

Note on this clonotype: This is likely an artifact of a read error, given a far larger clone one base away. The J gene is TRBJ2-7, the V gene TRBV2; 9 nucleotides match TRBD1. The germline V gene encodes CDR1 SNHLY and CDR2 FYNNEI. CDR3 length equals 14 residues. CDR3 in DNA: TGTGCCAGCAGTCCCCGGACAGGGGACTACGAGCAGTGCTTC. Its translation is CASSPRTGDYEQCF.

This clonotype has only a few counts. The rearrangement joins TRBV5-1 to TRBJ2-1; D gene uncertain. Germline CDR1 is SGHRS and CDR2 is YFSETQ. The CDR3 is made up of 14 amino acids. Trimming left V 3 bases short and J 7 bases short, with 14 bases between. The DNA for the CDR3 is TGCGCCAGCAGCTATAGTGGTTTAGGGAATGAGCAGTTCTTC. Translated, it gives CASSYSGLGNEQFF. Full variable domain (outside the CDR3, taken from reference TRBV5-1 and TRBJ2-1): KAGVTQTPRYLIKTRGQQVTLSCSPISGHRSVSWYQQTPGQGLQFLFEYFSETQRNKGNFPGRFSGRQFSNSRSEMNVSTLELGDSALYLCASSYSGLGNEQFFGPGTRLTVL.

Ten or more counts support this clonotype. The chain links TRBV12-3 or TRBV12-4 to TRBJ2-3, with TRBD2 matching over 7 bases. This CDR3 contains 17 residues. J lost 0 bases, V lost 6 bases, and 12 bases had no gene match. The CDR3 reads CASSPSGPISSTDTQYF. DNA of the CDR3: TGTGCCAGCAGCCCTAGCGGCCCCATTTCAAGCACAGATACGCAGTATTTT.